This TCR beta chain originates from a study of blood T cell repertoires in COVID-19. Study background: Acute-phase and convalescent COVID-19 samples originated in the United States, Italy and Spain. Sample material is recorded as cDNA or gDNA derived from T cells, B-cell-depleted T cells, or PBMCs.

Authors' methods: Amplification of reference gene primers provided the estimated nucleated cell counts. Assay: immunoSEQ multiplex PCR; the TCRdb copy retains only in-frame clones and omits some. V, J and clone size derive from that table, while D and trimming were established from the DNA sequence. The sample includes about 150,000 clones, approximately 78% of them seen just once. CDR3 length: 15 residues. Germline lookup yields CDR1 SNHLY and CDR2 FYNNEI. Trimming at V came to 4 bases and at J to 6 bases, leaving 11 bases not matched to a gene. The rearrangement links TRBV2 to TRBJ2-7, with 8 bases fitting TRBD1. Sequenced sample: peripheral blood. The TCR originated in a human donor with acute or convalescent COVID-19. The donor label of this sample is uncertain. CDR3 DNA sequence: TGTGCCAGCAGTGTGGATACAGGGGGTTTGTCCGAGCAGTACTTC. It is translated as CASSVDTGGLSEQYF.